These 18 T cell receptor beta chains were sequenced from one sample in a study of T cell repertoires in cytomegalovirus infection. These TCRs' antigens remain unknown. TCRdb passed the reads through MiXCR, listing each CDR3 protein once. The sample has roughly 570,000 distinct CDR3 sequences, 35% to 50% seen once. Sample: cultured PBMCs, taken from culture after CMV antigen stimulation. These receptors were taken from a human donor in good health (CMV status not recorded). Some clones in this sample may be carry-over from other donors' samples.

The count of this clonotype is one. The V call is TRBV6-5, the J call TRBJ1-6; 7 nucleotides align to TRBD1. Germline V gene lookup returns CDR1 MNHEY and CDR2 SVGAGI. The CDR3 totals 14 residues. The trim removed 5 bases at V and 11 bases at J, leaving 9 bases unmatched. CDR3 nucleotides: TGTGCCAGCAGTCTACAGGGGAGGTTGGCACCCCTCCACTTT. Translating it yields CASSLQGRLAPLHF.

This clonotype was picked up a small number of times. This chain uses TRBV2 with TRBJ2-5; D possibly uses TRBD1 or TRBD2 (5 bases each). CDR1 and CDR2 (germline): SNHLY, FYNNEI. V lost 8 bases and J lost 1, with 11 bases in between. The CDR3 has 13 amino acids. The CDR3 here is CASVPGAQETQYF. In DNA, the CDR3 is TGTGCCAGCGTCCCCGGGGCCCAAGAGACCCAGTACTTC.

This chain connects TRBV29-1 to TRBJ2-5, with D possibly matching TRBD2 (7 bases). With 0 bases removed from V and 2 bases from J, the gap between germline ends came to 13 bases. The germline gives CDR1 SQVTM, CDR2 ANQGSEA. The CDR3 spans 15 residues. The CDR3 loop reads CSVEDGRGPQETQYF. CDR3 nucleotides: TGCAGCGTTGAAGATGGGCGGGGGCCACAAGAGACCCAGTACTTC.

This clonotype was detected a few times. The chain is built from TRBV6-1 and TRBJ2-3, with TRBD2 matching 8 bases. The CDR3 loop spans 15 amino acids. The germline CDR1 and CDR2 sequences are MNHNS and SASEGT. The V gene end was trimmed by 3 bases and the J gene end by 2 bases; junction bases not matched to a gene: 4. The CDR3 loop reads CASSDSGGITDTQYF. CDR3 DNA sequence: TGTGCCAGCAGTGACAGCGGGGGAATCACAGATACGCAGTATTTT.

This clonotype was detected once. J is TRBJ1-6 and V is TRBV18; D ambiguous. Germline V gene lookup returns CDR1 KGHSH and CDR2 LQKENI. The CDR3 covers 15 residues. The V gene lost 1 base and the J gene lost 7 bases, with 11 bases spanning the gap. CDR3 sequence (DNA): TGTGCCAGCTCACCACTGGCAGATGAAAATTCACCCCTCCACTTT. It specifies CASSPLADENSPLHF.

The V and J genes are TRBV28 and TRBJ1-2; D is uncertain. Germline V CDR1 and CDR2: MDHEN, SYDVKM. This CDR3 is 14 amino acids long. Between the trimmed V and J ends, which lost 7 bases and 5 bases, there was a span of 17 bases. The CDR3 DNA is TGTGCCAGCACCCGGCGTCGTATCGGATATGGCTACACCTTC. Residues: CASTRRRIGYGYTF.

The rearrangement joins TRBV3-1 to TRBJ2-3; unclear D gene. Germline V CDR1 and CDR2: LGHDT, YNNKEL (reference sequence). V dropped 1 base and J dropped 3 bases, with 14 bases sitting between them. The CDR3 runs 16 residues. The CDR3, as DNA: TGTGCCAGCAGCCAAGGACTTAGCAGGTCGACAGATACGCAGTATTTT. This sequence encodes CASSQGLSRSTDTQYF.

This clonotype was recorded a few times. The rearrangement links TRBV6-2 or TRBV6-3 to TRBJ2-7; 9 bases map to TRBD1. V trimming: 6 bases; J trimming: 5 bases; junction bases outside the gene matches: 14. The CDR3 spans 16 residues. CDR1 and CDR2 from the germline V gene are MNHEY and SVGEGT. The CDR3 nucleotides read TGTGCCAGCAGCACACTATACGCCGGGACAGGGAACGAGCAGTACTTC. Translating it yields CASSTLYAGTGNEQYF.

This sequence joins TRBV4-2 and TRBJ1-4; possibly TRBD1 for D (5 bases). V shed 4 bases and J shed 3 bases, with 12 bases lying between them. The V gene's germline CDR1 is LGHNA and CDR2 YNFKEQ. The CDR3 consists of 15 residues. CDR3 nucleotide sequence: TGTGCCAGCAGCCCCCCCGGGACCGCTAATGAAAAACTGTTTTTT. Its protein product is CASSPPGTANEKLFF.

The chain is built from TRBV5-4 and TRBJ2-7; D assignment may be TRBD1 or TRBD2 (5 bases each). The germline V and J ends were trimmed by 2 bases and 4 bases, with 16 bases remaining between them. The CDR3 extends over 15 amino acids. The germline V gene has CDR1 SGHNT and CDR2 YYREEE (reference sequence). The CDR3: CASSLRERGGYEQYF. The CDR3 bases are TGTGCCAGCAGCTTAAGGGAGAGGGGCGGGTACGAGCAGTACTTC.

A word on this clonotype: A read error is likely, as this CDR3 ends without the conserved phenylalanine or tryptophan. The CDR3 loop reads CASSFRRLAGYLQETQYS. The CDR3, as DNA: TGTGCCAGCAGCTTTCGAAGACTAGCGGGGTACCTTCAAGAGACCCAGTACTCC. The V gene is TRBV7-8, the J gene TRBJ2-5, with TRBD2 identical over 11 bases. The CDR3 sequence is 18 residues long. V gave up 3 bases and J gave up 2 bases; unmatched junction bases: 11. The V gene's germline CDR1 is SGHVS and CDR2 FQNEAQ.

This rearrangement joins TRBV5-8 to TRBJ2-7; TRBD2 is a possible D gene (5 bases). The V end was cut by 0 bases, the J end by 7 bases, with 14 bases between. The CDR3 contains 14 residues. Germline lookup yields CDR1 SGHTS and CDR2 YDEGEE. The CDR3 here is CASSLAPQRGEQYF. The CDR3 DNA sequence: TGTGCCAGCAGCTTGGCCCCACAGCGAGGGGAGCAGTACTTC.

The table lists this clonotype with a few counts. This CDR3 reads CASSQVPGTNQPQHF. The CDR3 DNA is TGCGCCAGCAGCCAAGTTCCCGGTACAAATCAGCCCCAGCATTTT. The rearrangement links TRBV4-1 to TRBJ1-5; no clear D gene. This CDR3 spans 15 amino acids. CDR1 is MGHRA, CDR2 YSYEKL, per germline. Trimming stripped 1 base from V and 4 bases from J, with 11 bases between.

The chain is built from TRBV19 and TRBJ2-1; TRBD2 agrees at 7 bases. Germline CDR1 is LNHDA and CDR2 is SQIVND (reference sequence). The V segment lost 7 bases and the J segment 4 bases; nucleotides outside the gene matches: 10. The CDR3 sequence is 15 residues long. In DNA form, the CDR3 reads TGTGCCAGTACCCTCGCGGGAGTGAGTTACAATGAGCAGTTCTTC. The encoded protein is CASTLAGVSYNEQFF.

The sample holds a few counts of this clonotype. The gene calls are TRBV7-2 and TRBJ2-3, with no clear D. V was pared by 4 bases and J by 6 bases, with 8 bases between. Germline CDR1 reads SGHTA; CDR2 reads FQGNSA. The CDR3 extends over 12 amino acids. CDR3 in DNA: TGTGCCAGCAGCTCCCTGTCTGATACGCAGTATTTT. Residues: CASSSLSDTQYF. The entire variable domain, with the rest obtained from reference TRBV7-2 and TRBJ2-3, is as follows: GAGVSQSPSNKVTEKGKDVELRCDPISGHTALYWYRQSLGQGLEFLIYFQGNSAPDKSGLPSDRFSAERTGGSVSTLTIQRTQQEDSAVYLCASSSLSDTQYFGPGTRLTVL.

This clonotype turned up a few times. The chain joins TRBV6-1 to TRBJ2-7; D unclear. The length of the CDR3 is 13 residues. V was cut by 4 bases and J by 3 bases, with 10 bases left in between. Per germline, CDR1 MNHNS and CDR2 SASEGT. CDR3 nucleotides: TGTGCCAGCAGTGTTAACAGCCGCTACGAGCAGTACTTC. Translating it yields CASSVNSRYEQYF.

This chain joins TRBV6-5 and TRBJ1-3; D call uncertain. The ends were cut back, 6 bases at V and 0 bases at J, with 18 bases in the middle. This CDR3 contains 17 residues. The V gene's germline CDR1 is MNHEY and CDR2 SVGAGI. CDR3 loop: CASRAGRTRLSGNTIYF. The CDR3 region has the DNA TGTGCCAGCAGGGCGGGAAGGACTCGCCTCTCTGGAAACACCATATATTTT.

This clonotype was counted at least ten times. The chain uses TRBV7-2 and TRBJ2-3, with D uncertain. The germline V gene has CDR1 SGHTA and CDR2 FQGNSA. This CDR3 is 13 amino acids long. Trimming removed 4 bases from V and 2 bases from J, with 7 bases in between. The CDR3 protein is CASSSRDTDTQYF. The CDR3 DNA sequence: TGTGCCAGCAGCTCCCGAGACACAGATACGCAGTATTTT.